The following is a TCR beta chain sequence with its context. TCRdb reanalyzed the 5' RACE reads and collapses them to one entry per CDR3 protein, without DNA. The sample includes 500,000 or so distinct CDR3 sequences. This sample stems from a study of T cells expressing NK-cell markers. CDR3 length: 11 residues. Germline assignment: CDR1 LGHDT and CDR2 YNNKEL (reference sequence). Sequencing used blood T cells: a sorted CD56 or NKG2C T cell subset, CD4+ or CD8+ T cells, or bulk PBMC T cells (not recorded which). The J gene is TRBJ1-1, the V gene TRBV3-1. This sequence originates from a young man in good health. The CDR3 loop reads CASSDLSYAFF. Full variable domain (remainder filled in from reference TRBV3-1 and TRBJ1-1): DTAVSQTPKYLVTQMGNDKSIKCEQNLGHDTMYWYKQDSKKFLKIMFSYNNKELIINETVPNRFSPKSPDKAHLNLHINSLELGDSAVYFCASSDLSYAFFGQGTRLTVV.